This T cell receptor (beta chain) is drawn from a study of shared clonotypes between healthy human individuals. Study outcomes and limitations: It was expected that sequencing depth would affect clonotype sharing among donors.

This clone was counted only a few times. Antigen unknown. The unsorted samples had about 95 million PBMCs used for genomic DNA. Template amounts of approximately 310 ng DNA, tens of thousands of T cell genomes, were employed in unsorted PBMC replicate PCRs. Methods used by the authors: In the immunoSEQ data, sequences were junction-only and lacked quality scores, so filtering differed. Profiling relied on immunoSEQ multiplex PCR, and the TCRdb table lists in-frame clones only, not all of them. That table is the source of V, J and clone size, and D and trimming were worked out from the DNA. The sample lists about 480,000 clones; 75% to 80% were seen once. CDR1 is SGHRS, CDR2 YFSETQ, per germline. The CDR3 spans 11 residues. V lost 4 bases, J lost 5 bases, and 6 bases lay in between.

The specimen was PBMCs. The sequence was obtained from a woman aged 40-49 years in good health. Some clones in this sample may be carry-over from other donors' samples. The chain is built from TRBV5-1 and TRBJ2-5; D unclear. The CDR3 coding sequence is TGCGCCAGCAGCGTAGGGGAGACCCAGTACTTC. Its translation: CASSVGETQYF.